This TCR beta chain appears in the sequencing data of a study of regulatory T cells in long-lasting Graves disease. This CDR3 region has 15 residues. Germline V gives CDR1 SGHAT, CDR2 FQNNGV. Study outcomes and limitations: New patients shared fewer public clonotypes (approximately 970) than persistent patients did (around 3,000).

Both iRepertoire HTBI primers and Arm-PCR of CDR3 regions were used to build the TCR beta libraries. MiXCR was run by TCRdb on the multiplex PCR reads, yielding one entry per CDR3 protein. Altogether 400,000 to 500,000 distinct CDR3 sequences are present, about 22% being singletons, with the ten largest covering around 13%. This sample's time point: persistent/refractory GD, antithyroid drugs over 5 years with positive TRAb. TCR sequences were obtained from RNA taken from PBMCs. Comments on this clonotype: Antigen: not known. Compared with germline, one end of the junction differs, possibly owing to a read error.

The chain has TRBV11-2 and TRBJ1-4, with 7 bases lining up with TRBD1. The sequences come from peripheral blood mononuclear cells (PBMCs), collected when the disease was refractory, from a patient treated with antithyroid drugs. This receptor was taken from a female donor with Graves disease. In DNA form, the CDR3 reads TGTGTCAGCAGCCCAGGGACAGCTTTTAATGAAAAACTGTTTTTT. Amino acids: CVSSPGTAFNEKLFF.